What follows are 3 T cell receptor beta chains derived from one specimen sequenced in a study of T cell responses to AZD1222 COVID-19 vaccine. Using immunoSEQ multiplex PCR, the repertoire was profiled, and TCRdb retains in-frame clones only, with some absent. The sample records 40,000 to 55,000 clones, 70% to 90% being singletons. This specimen consisted of peripheral blood, obtained 28 days after the second AZD1222 dose. The receptors stem from an adult who received the AZD1222 COVID-19 vaccine.

The chain uses TRBV4-3 and TRBJ1-1; no clear D. There are 17 residues in the CDR3. Trimming left V 0 bases short and J 1 base short, with 15 bases between. Germline CDR1 reads LGHNA; CDR2 reads YSLEER. CDR3 loop: CASSQERAYTANTEAFF. CDR3 sequence (DNA): TGCGCCAGCAGCCAAGAGAGGGCCTATACAGCGAACACTGAAGCTTTCTTT.

This rearrangement joins TRBV7-2 to TRBJ2-1; 8 bases align to TRBD2. Germline CDR1 SGHTA, CDR2 FQGNSA. CDR3 length: 16 residues. Unmatched junction bases numbered 14, after V lost 7 bases and J lost 6 bases. CDR3 region: CASTGLIGRAVNEQFF. Written as DNA, the CDR3 is TGTGCCAGCACCGGCTTAATCGGGAGGGCCGTCAATGAGCAGTTCTTC.

V usage is TRBV10-3 and J usage is TRBJ2-3, with D perhaps TRBD2 (5 bases). With 6 bases removed from V and 0 bases from J, the gap between germline ends came to 10 bases. There are 14 residues in the CDR3. CDR1 and CDR2 from the germline V gene are ENHRY and SYGVKD. Here the CDR3 DNA reads TGTGCCATCAGGGCCGGGGAGAGCACAGATACGCAGTATTTT. Translated: CAIRAGESTDTQYF.